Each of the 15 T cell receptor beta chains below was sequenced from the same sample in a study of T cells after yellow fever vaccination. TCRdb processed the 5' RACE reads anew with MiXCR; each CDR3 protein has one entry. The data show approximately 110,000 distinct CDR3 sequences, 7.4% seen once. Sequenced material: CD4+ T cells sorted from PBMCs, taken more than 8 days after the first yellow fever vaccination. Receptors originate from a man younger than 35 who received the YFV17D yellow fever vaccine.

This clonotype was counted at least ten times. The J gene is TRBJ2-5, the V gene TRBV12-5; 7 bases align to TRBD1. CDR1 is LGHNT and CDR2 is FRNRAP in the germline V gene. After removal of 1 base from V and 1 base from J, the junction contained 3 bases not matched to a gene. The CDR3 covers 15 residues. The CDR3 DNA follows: TGTGCTAGTGGTTTGGGGGACAGTACCCAAGAGACCCAGTACTTC. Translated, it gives CASGLGDSTQETQYF.

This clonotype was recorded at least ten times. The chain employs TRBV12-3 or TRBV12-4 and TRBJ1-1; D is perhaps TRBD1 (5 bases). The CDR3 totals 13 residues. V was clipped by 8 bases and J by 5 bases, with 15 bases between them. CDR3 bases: TGTGCCAGCGATGGAGAAGGGGAGACTGAAGCTTTCTTT. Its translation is CASDGEGETEAFF.

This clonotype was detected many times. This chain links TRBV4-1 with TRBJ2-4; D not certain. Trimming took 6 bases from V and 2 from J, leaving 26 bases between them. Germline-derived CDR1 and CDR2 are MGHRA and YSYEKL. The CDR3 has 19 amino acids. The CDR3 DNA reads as TGCGCCAGCAGTCCGCTCATGGGTGACAACTACCTTACCAAAAACATTCAGTACTTC. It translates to CASSPLMGDNYLTKNIQYF.

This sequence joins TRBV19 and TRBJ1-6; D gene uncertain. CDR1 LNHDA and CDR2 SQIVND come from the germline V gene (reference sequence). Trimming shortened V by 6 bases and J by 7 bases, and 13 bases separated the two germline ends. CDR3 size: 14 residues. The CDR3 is CASSPGFWNSPLHF. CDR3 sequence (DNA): TGTGCCAGTAGCCCGGGATTTTGGAATTCACCCCTCCACTTT.

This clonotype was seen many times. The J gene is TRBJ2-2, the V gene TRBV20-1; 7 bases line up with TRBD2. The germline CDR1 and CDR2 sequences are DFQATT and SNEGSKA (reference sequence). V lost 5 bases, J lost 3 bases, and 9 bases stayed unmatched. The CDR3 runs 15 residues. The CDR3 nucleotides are TGCAGTGCTGAAGAGTGGGGGGGATACACCGGGGAGCTGTTTTTT. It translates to CSAEEWGGYTGELFF.

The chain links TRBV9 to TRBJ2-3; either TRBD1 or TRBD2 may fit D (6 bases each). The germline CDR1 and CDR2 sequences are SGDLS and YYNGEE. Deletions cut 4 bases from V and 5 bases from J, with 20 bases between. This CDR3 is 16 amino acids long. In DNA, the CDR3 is TGTGCCAGCAGCCCGAGAAGGGGGGCCAGGGAAGATACGCAGTATTTT. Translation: CASSPRRGAREDTQYF.

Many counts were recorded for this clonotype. CDR3 sequence reads: CASAGLAGSTDTQYF. Here the CDR3 DNA reads TGCGCCAGCGCGGGGCTAGCGGGAAGCACAGATACGCAGTATTTT. The chain couples TRBV5-1 to TRBJ2-3, with 9 positions matching TRBD2. CDR1 is SGHRS and CDR2 is YFSETQ in the germline V gene. V trimming: 7 bases; J trimming: 0 bases; junction bases outside the gene matches: 6. The length of the CDR3 is 15 residues.

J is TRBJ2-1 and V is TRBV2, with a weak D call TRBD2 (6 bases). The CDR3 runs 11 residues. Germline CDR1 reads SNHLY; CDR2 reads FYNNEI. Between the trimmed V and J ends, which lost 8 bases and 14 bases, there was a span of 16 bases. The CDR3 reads CASGSGTSEFF. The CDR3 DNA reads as TGTGCCAGCGGTTCCGGGACTTCGGAGTTCTTC. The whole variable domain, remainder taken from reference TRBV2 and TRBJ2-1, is EPEVTQTPSHQVTQMGQEVILRCVPISNHLYFYWYRQILGQKVEFLVSFYNNEISEKSEIFDDQFSVERPDGSNFTLKIRSTKLEDSAMYFCASGSGTSEFFGPGTRLTVL.

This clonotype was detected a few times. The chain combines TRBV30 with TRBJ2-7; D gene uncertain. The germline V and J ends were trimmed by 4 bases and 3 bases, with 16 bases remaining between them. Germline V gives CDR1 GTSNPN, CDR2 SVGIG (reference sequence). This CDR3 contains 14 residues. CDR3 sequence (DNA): TGTGCCTGGACCTCGAAAGGGATTTTCTACGAGCAGTACTTC. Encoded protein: CAWTSKGIFYEQYF.

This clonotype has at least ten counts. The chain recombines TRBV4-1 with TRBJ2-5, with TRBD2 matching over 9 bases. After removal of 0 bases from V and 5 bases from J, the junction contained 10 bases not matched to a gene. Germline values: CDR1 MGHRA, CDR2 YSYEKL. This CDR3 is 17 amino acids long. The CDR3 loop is CASSQDRDSGGGETQYF. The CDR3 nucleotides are TGCGCCAGCAGCCAAGATCGGGATAGCGGGGGAGGGGAGACCCAGTACTTC.

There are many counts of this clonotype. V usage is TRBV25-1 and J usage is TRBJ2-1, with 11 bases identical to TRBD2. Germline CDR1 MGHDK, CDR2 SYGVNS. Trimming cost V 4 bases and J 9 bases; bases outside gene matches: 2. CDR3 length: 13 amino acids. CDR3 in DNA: TGTGCCAGCAGTGTAGCGGGGGGGCCTGAGCAGTTCTTC. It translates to CASSVAGGPEQFF.

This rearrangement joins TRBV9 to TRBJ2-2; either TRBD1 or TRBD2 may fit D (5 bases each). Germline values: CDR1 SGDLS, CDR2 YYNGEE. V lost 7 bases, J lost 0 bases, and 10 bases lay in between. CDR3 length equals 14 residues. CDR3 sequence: CASRDLSNTGELFF. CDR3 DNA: TGTGCCAGCCGGGACCTATCGAACACCGGGGAGCTGTTTTTT.

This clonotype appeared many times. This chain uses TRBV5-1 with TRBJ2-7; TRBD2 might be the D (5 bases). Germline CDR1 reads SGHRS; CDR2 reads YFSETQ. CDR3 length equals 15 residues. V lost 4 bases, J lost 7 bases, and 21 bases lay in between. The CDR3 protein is CASSGPFLALGEQYV. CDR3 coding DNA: TGCGCCAGCAGCGGCCCCTTCCTAGCTCTGGGAGAGCAGTACGTC.

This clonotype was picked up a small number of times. The CDR3, as DNA: TGTGCCAGCAGCTCCTACGGCGGGGGCACAGATACGCAGTATTTT. Translated: CASSSYGGGTDTQYF. This chain joins TRBV7-2 and TRBJ2-3, with D tentatively TRBD2 (6 bases). This CDR3 comprises 15 residues. Germline assignment: CDR1 SGHTA and CDR2 FQGNSA. V lost 4 bases to trimming and J lost 1 base, with 12 bases between them.

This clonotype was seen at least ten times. The CDR3 DNA follows: TGTGCCAGCAGCTTAGGGGGTGGAAGTTATGGCTACACCTTC. This encodes CASSLGGGSYGYTF. The chain carries TRBV7-8 and TRBJ1-2; D unclear. Trimming stripped 1 base from V and 5 bases from J, with 11 bases between. CDR1 is SGHVS and CDR2 is FQNEAQ in the germline V gene. The CDR3 is made up of 14 amino acids.